A single sample is the source of the 6 T cell receptor beta chains below, sequenced in a study of CD8 T cells in ankylosing spondylitis listed by TCRdb under 2017. The library relied on 5' RACE. Sequencing used an Illumina HiSeq 2500. TCRdb's own reprocessing of the public reads used fastp at Q25 and MiXCR and kept productive beta chains. Rows merge per CDR3 protein into single entries with the most common DNA and genes. For this sample there are approximately 220,000 distinct CDR3 sequences; roughly a tenth appear just once. The ten largest clones take up around a fifth of the sample. The sample consisted of blood, either unsorted or a sorted T cell fraction (not recorded which). Source of these receptors: a male donor with ankylosing spondylitis or in good health (not recorded which).

V is TRBV12-3 or TRBV12-4 and J is TRBJ1-6, with D possibly TRBD1 on 5 matching bases. The V and J ends lost 5 bases and 7 bases respectively, with 12 bases between them. The CDR3 totals 14 residues. This CDR3 reads CASSLQVGNSPLHF. CDR3 DNA sequence: TGTGCCAGCAGTCTACAGGTCGGGAATTCACCCCTCCACTTT.

This clonotype was recorded many times. This chain joins TRBV5-1 and TRBJ2-4; 8 bases match TRBD1. The CDR3 spans 14 residues. CDR1 SGHRS and CDR2 YFSETQ come from the germline V gene. V dropped 7 bases and J dropped 5; count of bases not matched to a gene: 8. The CDR3 spells CASSPSGQENIQYF. For the CDR3, the DNA is TGCGCCAGCTCCCCATCGGGACAGGAAAACATTCAGTACTTC. The full variable domain, its missing parts supplied by reference TRBV5-1 and TRBJ2-4, is KAGVTQTPRYLIKTRGQQVTLSCSPISGHRSVSWYQQTPGQGLQFLFEYFSETQRNKGNFPGRFSGRQFSNSRSEMNVSTLELGDSALYLCASSPSGQENIQYFGAGTRLSVL.

The chain recombines TRBV7-9 with TRBJ1-2; 7 bases line up with TRBD1. J lost 2 bases, V lost 5 bases, and 14 bases had no gene match. Germline CDR1 and CDR2: SEHNR and FQNEAQ (reference sequence). The CDR3 contains 17 residues. CDR3 residues: CASSPGGARGPNYGYTF. The CDR3 DNA is TGTGCCAGCAGCCCAGGGGGGGCCAGGGGACCCAACTATGGCTACACCTTC.

This clonotype appeared many times. This sequence joins TRBV27 and TRBJ2-1; D might be TRBD1 (6 bases). The CDR3 runs to 14 residues. V lost 8 bases, J lost 8 bases, and 19 bases lay in between. Germline CDR1 reads MNHEY; CDR2 reads SMNVEV (reference sequence). CDR3 coding DNA: TGTGCCAGCCTCGGATGGGCAGGGGCGGATGAGCAGTTCTTC. Residues: CASLGWAGADEQFF.

This clonotype was counted at least ten times. This chain joins TRBV5-1 and TRBJ2-1, with 10 positions matching TRBD2. Germline-derived CDR1 and CDR2 are SGHRS and YFSETQ. After removal of 0 bases from V and 5 bases from J, the junction contained 2 bases not matched to a gene. This CDR3 is 15 amino acids long. CDR3 nucleotides: TGCGCCAGCAGCTTGGTTCTAGCGGGGGACAATGAGCAGTTCTTC. Translating it yields CASSLVLAGDNEQFF.

This clonotype was seen a handful of times. The chain recombines TRBV7-6 with TRBJ2-1; 16 nucleotides match TRBD2. Germline V lookup: CDR1 SGHVS, CDR2 FNYEAQ. The CDR3 is 18 residues long. J gave up 9 bases and V 0 bases, and 8 bases lay outside the gene matches. The CDR3 DNA sequence: TGTGCCAGCAGCTTAGCCTCAGGGACTAGCGGGGGGGCCTTTGAGCAGTTCTTC. Encoded protein: CASSLASGTSGGAFEQFF.